This is a list of T cell receptor beta chains from one sample in a study of early T cells in non-severe SARS-CoV-2 infection. MiXCR, applied by TCRdb to the 5' RACE reads, yields one record per CDR3 protein. The table shows 75,000 or so distinct CDR3 sequences, with 11% to 15% occurring only once. The specimen was whole blood. The receptors shown here come from an adult who was a healthcare worker with PCR-confirmed SARS-CoV-2 infection or an uninfected control (not recorded which). Each CDR3 is given without its conserved first and last residue. Each record gives: clone size, V gene, D gene, CDR3 protein. A D gene is named only where the DNA matches it firmly. Clone size is given for some rows only: seen once, a few or many times, or a class if the clone is expanded.

clone size: -; V gene: TRBV6-2/TRBV6-3; D gene: -; CDR3 protein: ASSYSPGVYEQY
clone size: -; V gene: TRBV9; D gene: -; CDR3 protein: ASSVVSADTDTQY
clone size: many; V gene: TRBV7-2; D gene: -; CDR3 protein: ASSHGVTNEKLF
clone size: few; V gene: TRBV18; D gene: -; CDR3 protein: ASSSKTGWETQY
clone size: few; V gene: TRBV20-1; D gene: TRBD1; CDR3 protein: SARDLWGQGASGNQPQH
clone size: many; V gene: TRBV12-3/TRBV12-4; D gene: -; CDR3 protein: ASSLGGNTGELF
clone size: many; V gene: TRBV7-2; D gene: -; CDR3 protein: ASSAHSKYEQY
clone size: -; V gene: TRBV6-4; D gene: -; CDR3 protein: ASSDSEAGEAF
clone size: few; V gene: TRBV2; D gene: TRBD2; CDR3 protein: ASSEAPPGGLTDTQY
clone size: -; V gene: TRBV18; D gene: -; CDR3 protein: ASSPKSGGSPLH
clone size: -; V gene: TRBV6-5; D gene: TRBD2; CDR3 protein: ASSSTAGGMSYNEQF
clone size: few; V gene: TRBV2; D gene: TRBD1; CDR3 protein: ASRESTGTGTYEQY
clone size: -; V gene: TRBV5-5; D gene: -; CDR3 protein: ASSLILRGYT
clone size: -; V gene: TRBV18; D gene: -; CDR3 protein: ASSPGASSHEQY
clone size: -; V gene: TRBV11-2; D gene: -; CDR3 protein: ASAPGPNTQY
clone size: -; V gene: TRBV2; D gene: TRBD2; CDR3 protein: APRGSGGRPGELF
clone size: few; V gene: TRBV7-2; D gene: -; CDR3 protein: ASSLGTGDIYEQY
clone size: -; V gene: TRBV18; D gene: -; CDR3 protein: ASSSSYGRPNTEAF
clone size: -; V gene: TRBV6-1; D gene: -; CDR3 protein: ASSEFEGGEQY
clone size: few; V gene: TRBV2; D gene: TRBD1; CDR3 protein: ASKGTGKYNEQF
clone size: -; V gene: TRBV6-2/TRBV6-3; D gene: -; CDR3 protein: ASSYEVRWF
clone size: -; V gene: TRBV18; D gene: -; CDR3 protein: ASSPPGLKETQY
clone size: few; V gene: TRBV5-6; D gene: -; CDR3 protein: ASTAYFDLSKYEQF
clone size: -; V gene: TRBV6-9; D gene: -; CDR3 protein: ASPPGSPDEQF
clone size: few; V gene: TRBV6-2/TRBV6-3; D gene: TRBD2; CDR3 protein: ASWKPGLVGSGTDTQY
clone size: few; V gene: TRBV2; D gene: -; CDR3 protein: AISAQGSYGYT
clone size: few; V gene: TRBV9; D gene: -; CDR3 protein: ASSVGGDGQPQH
clone size: -; V gene: TRBV20-1; D gene: TRBD1; CDR3 protein: SASPAGQGVYGYT
clone size: -; V gene: TRBV7-9; D gene: -; CDR3 protein: ASTNGGGARDTQY
clone size: -; V gene: TRBV7-9; D gene: -; CDR3 protein: ASSLGLEDEQY
clone size: -; V gene: TRBV6-6; D gene: -; CDR3 protein: ASSGAPGAEQY
clone size: -; V gene: TRBV20-1; D gene: -; CDR3 protein: RAPQGNTIY